One sample yielded the 9 T cell receptor beta chains listed below, sequenced in a study of a mutant IDH1 vaccine in newly diagnosed glioma. Time point meaning: baseline, week 1 (first vaccination visit). Noted treatment: pre-vaccination baseline after standard-of-care therapy. The assay was immunoSEQ multiplex PCR, and TCRdb's table has in-frame clones only and misses some. There are fewer than 100,000 clones in the sample; approximately 90% occur only once, and 0.56% lies in the top ten. The material sequenced was PBMCs, taken from a glioma patient treated with radiotherapy, temozolomide or both. The receptors were gathered from a woman in her 50s with glioma.

CDR3 sequence (DNA): TGTGCCAGCAGCGTGGAGCGTTACAATGAGCAGTTCTTC. As protein: CASSVERYNEQFF. The J gene is TRBJ2-1, the V gene TRBV5-4; D uncertain. The germline CDR1 and CDR2 sequences are SGHNT and YYREEE (reference sequence). The CDR3 sequence is 13 residues long. The ends were cut back, 4 bases at V and 4 bases at J, with 9 bases in the middle.

The chain employs TRBV7-9 and TRBJ2-2; D is uncertain. The V gene lost 0 bases and the J gene lost 5 bases, with 7 bases spanning the gap. Germline V gives CDR1 SEHNR, CDR2 FQNEAQ (reference sequence). CDR3 length: 14 residues. CDR3 nucleotides: TGTGCCAGCAGCTTAGCGTCCGGGACCGGGGAGCTGTTTTTT. Amino acid sequence: CASSLASGTGELFF.

This clone was observed a few times. This chain connects TRBV4-1 to TRBJ2-6; D perhaps matches TRBD1 (5 bases). The length of the CDR3 is 14 residues. The V gene lost 8 bases and the J gene lost 2 bases, with 10 bases spanning the gap. From germline, CDR1 is MGHRA and CDR2 YSYEKL. The CDR3 nucleotides read TGCGCCAGCGACAAAGGGGCTGGGGCCAACGTCCTGACTTTC. Its protein is CASDKGAGANVLTF.

V and J are TRBV9 and TRBJ1-3; weak D call: TRBD1 (6 bases). The CDR3 length is 16 residues. V was cut by 3 bases and J by 1 base, with 14 bases left in between. Germline V CDR1 and CDR2: SGDLS, YYNGEE. The CDR3 DNA sequence: TGTGCCAGCAGCGCTGGACAGTCGGGTTCTGGAAACACCATATATTTT. Amino acids: CASSAGQSGSGNTIYF.

V and J are TRBV29-1 and TRBJ2-5, with 7 bases matching TRBD2. With the DNA end fitting TRBJ2-7 better, the J assignment may be wrong. The CDR3 spans 15 residues. Germline values: CDR1 SQVTM, CDR2 ANQGSEA. CDR3: CSVGFQGLKGHEQYF. CDR3 in DNA: TGCAGCGTTGGTTTCCAGGGACTAAAAGGCCACGAGCAGTACTTC.

In DNA form, the CDR3 reads TGCGCCAGCAGTCCGGGACTAGCGGGAGGGCCATACGAGCAGTACTTC. It codes for CASSPGLAGGPYEQYF. The rearrangement uses TRBV5-1 and TRBJ2-7; 16 bases are a match to TRBD2. The CDR3 extends over 16 amino acids. The J segment lost 4 bases and the V segment lost 5 bases, leaving 6 bases of the junction unmatched. Germline V CDR1 and CDR2: SGHRS, YFSETQ.

The gene calls are TRBV5-4 and TRBJ1-4, with a possible D match to TRBD1 (5 bases). V was cut by 4 bases and J by 3 bases, with 19 bases left in between. CDR3 length: 17 amino acids. In germline, CDR1 is SGHNT, CDR2 YYREEE (reference sequence). The CDR3 sequence is CASSPRGQTTANEKLFF. The CDR3 DNA sequence: TGTGCCAGCAGCCCCCGTGGACAAACGACTGCTAATGAAAAACTGTTTTTT.

The chain recombines TRBV2 with TRBJ2-7; maybe TRBD2 (5 bases). Between the trimmed V and J ends, which lost 10 bases and 5 bases, there was a span of 15 bases. Germline V gives CDR1 SNHLY, CDR2 FYNNEI. The CDR3 runs to 12 residues. The CDR3 DNA reads TGTGCCATCCGCCGCGGGTTCCACGAGCAGTACTTC. It encodes CAIRRGFHEQYF.

This chain connects TRBV7-8 to TRBJ2-1; D gene unclear. V was clipped by 3 bases and J by 3 bases, with 0 bases between them. The germline V gene has CDR1 SGHVS and CDR2 FQNEAQ. The CDR3 loop spans 11 amino acids. CDR3 sequence reads: CASSFYNEQFF. The CDR3 nucleotides read TGTGCCAGCAGCTTCTACAATGAGCAGTTCTTC.